The rows below give T cell receptor beta chains drawn from one sample of a study of blood T cell repertoires in COVID-19. Data came from immunoSEQ multiplex PCR; TCRdb stores just in-frame clones and leaves some out. Among under 30,000 clones, around 92% were seen once, and the ten largest hold approximately 2.5%. The source material was peripheral blood. These receptors all stem from a man aged 45-65 years with active COVID-19. The CDR3 runs from the conserved cysteine through the conserved F or W. The D gene is left open where the match is weak.

j_gene: TRBJ2-7; v_gene: TRBV29-1; d_gene: TRBD2; CDR3aa: CSVPTSGGPYEQYF
j_gene: TRBJ2-1; v_gene: TRBV28; d_gene: TRBD2; CDR3aa: CASSLAGAPYNEQFF
j_gene: TRBJ2-1; v_gene: TRBV19; d_gene: NA; CDR3aa: CASSIDLAGEQFF
j_gene: TRBJ2-5; v_gene: TRBV9; d_gene: NA; CDR3aa: CASSVGTPPQATQYF
j_gene: TRBJ2-1; v_gene: TRBV28; d_gene: TRBD2; CDR3aa: CASSPTSGRRNEQFF
j_gene: TRBJ2-1; v_gene: TRBV4-2; d_gene: NA; CDR3aa: CASSQVGAVYWSEQFF
j_gene: TRBJ2-6; v_gene: TRBV4-2; d_gene: NA; CDR3aa: CASSPQGSGANVLTF
j_gene: TRBJ1-6; v_gene: TRBV5-1; d_gene: NA; CDR3aa: CASSLVGDRGSPLHF
j_gene: TRBJ1-5; v_gene: TRBV7-2; d_gene: NA; CDR3aa: CASSLGFGRGGQPQHF
j_gene: TRBJ1-1; v_gene: TRBV7-8; d_gene: TRBD1; CDR3aa: CASSRTGTFEAFF
j_gene: TRBJ2-7; v_gene: TRBV12-3/TRBV12-4; d_gene: TRBD1; CDR3aa: CASSPDRGEQYF
j_gene: TRBJ2-7; v_gene: TRBV19; d_gene: TRBD1; CDR3aa: CASSATGTAYEQYF
j_gene: TRBJ1-5; v_gene: TRBV12-3/TRBV12-4; d_gene: NA; CDR3aa: CASSLYQNQPQHF
j_gene: TRBJ2-7; v_gene: TRBV2; d_gene: TRBD2; CDR3aa: CATSGLAGEYEQYF
j_gene: TRBJ2-1; v_gene: TRBV6-6; d_gene: TRBD2; CDR3aa: CASSYSQRGNYNEQFF
j_gene: TRBJ1-1; v_gene: TRBV11-3; d_gene: NA; CDR3aa: CASSLGRANTEAFF
j_gene: TRBJ2-3; v_gene: TRBV5-4; d_gene: NA; CDR3aa: CASSSRQASTDTQYF
j_gene: TRBJ2-1; v_gene: TRBV15; d_gene: TRBD1; CDR3aa: CATSRGDRNNEQFF
j_gene: TRBJ2-2; v_gene: TRBV5-1; d_gene: NA; CDR3aa: CASSLDPSGGELFF
j_gene: TRBJ2-3; v_gene: TRBV29-1; d_gene: TRBD2; CDR3aa: CSVSGTSGRASTDTQYF
j_gene: TRBJ1-5; v_gene: TRBV7-8; d_gene: NA; CDR3aa: CASHPGGNQPQHF
j_gene: TRBJ1-2; v_gene: TRBV21-1; d_gene: NA; CDR3aa: CASSKGEQGDYGYTF
j_gene: TRBJ1-5; v_gene: TRBV2; d_gene: NA; CDR3aa: CASSWARDSNQPQHF
j_gene: TRBJ1-3; v_gene: TRBV6-5; d_gene: NA; CDR3aa: CASSSGQSSGNTIYF
j_gene: TRBJ1-5; v_gene: TRBV10-2; d_gene: NA; CDR3aa: CASRPGTFGVNNQPQHF